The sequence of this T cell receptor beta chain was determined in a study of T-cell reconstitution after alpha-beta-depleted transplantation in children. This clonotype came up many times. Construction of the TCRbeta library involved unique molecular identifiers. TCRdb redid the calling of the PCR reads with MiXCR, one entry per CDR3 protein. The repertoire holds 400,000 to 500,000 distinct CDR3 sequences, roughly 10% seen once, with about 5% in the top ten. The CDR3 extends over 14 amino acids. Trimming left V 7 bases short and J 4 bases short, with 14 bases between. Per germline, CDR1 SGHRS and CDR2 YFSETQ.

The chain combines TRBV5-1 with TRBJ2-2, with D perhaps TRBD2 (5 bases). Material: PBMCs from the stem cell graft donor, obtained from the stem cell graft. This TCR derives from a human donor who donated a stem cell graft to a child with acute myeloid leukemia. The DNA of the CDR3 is TGCGCCAGCTTCCCGGGATCAGGCACCGGGGAGCTGTTTTTT. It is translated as CASFPGSGTGELFF. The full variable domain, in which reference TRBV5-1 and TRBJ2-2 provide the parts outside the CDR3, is KAGVTQTPRYLIKTRGQQVTLSCSPISGHRSVSWYQQTPGQGLQFLFEYFSETQRNKGNFPGRFSGRQFSNSRSEMNVSTLELGDSALYLCASFPGSGTGELFFGEGSRLTVL.